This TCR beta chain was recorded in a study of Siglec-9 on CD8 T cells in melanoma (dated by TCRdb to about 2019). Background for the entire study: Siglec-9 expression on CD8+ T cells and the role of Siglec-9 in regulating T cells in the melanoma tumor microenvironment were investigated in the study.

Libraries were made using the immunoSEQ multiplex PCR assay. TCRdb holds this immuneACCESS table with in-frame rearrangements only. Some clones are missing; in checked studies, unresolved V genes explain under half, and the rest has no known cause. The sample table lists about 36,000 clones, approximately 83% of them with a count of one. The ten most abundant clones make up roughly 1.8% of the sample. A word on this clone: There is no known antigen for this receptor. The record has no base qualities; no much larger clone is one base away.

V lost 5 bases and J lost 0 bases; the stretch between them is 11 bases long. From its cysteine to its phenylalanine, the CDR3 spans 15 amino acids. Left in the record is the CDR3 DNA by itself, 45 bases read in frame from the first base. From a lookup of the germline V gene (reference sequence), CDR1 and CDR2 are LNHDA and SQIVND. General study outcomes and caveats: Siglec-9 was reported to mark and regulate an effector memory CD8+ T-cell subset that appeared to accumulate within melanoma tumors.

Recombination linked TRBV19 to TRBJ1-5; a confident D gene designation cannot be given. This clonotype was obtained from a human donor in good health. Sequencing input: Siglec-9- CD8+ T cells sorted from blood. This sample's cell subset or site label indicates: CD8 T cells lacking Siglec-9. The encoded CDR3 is CASSARPVSNQPQHF. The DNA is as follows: TGTGCCAGTAGTGCCAGGCCGGTTAGCAATCAGCCCCAGCATTTT.